A selection of T cell receptor beta chains follows, all from one sample in a study of T cells after yellow fever vaccination. Each CDR3 protein is one row after TCRdb ran MiXCR on the 5' RACE reads. The sample has tens of thousands of distinct CDR3 sequences, about 10% seen once. The sample in question was PBMCs, either bulk or a sorted T-cell subset (CD4+, CD8+, memory, or dextramer-sorted; not recorded which), obtained roughly 15 days after the first yellow fever vaccination. These receptors all stem from a man aged 18-30 years who received the YFV17D yellow fever vaccine. Both conserved end residues are part of each CDR3. The D gene is left open where the match is weak. Size values are once, few and many counts, or a class for expanded clones, and some rows have none.

many,TRBJ2-3,NA,TRBV18,TGTGCCAGCTCAGCAGGGTACACGCAGTATTTT,CASSAGYTQYF
many,TRBJ2-1,NA,TRBV12-3/TRBV12-4,TGTGCCAGCAGGCTAGGGGCTGGCTCCTACAATGAGCAGTTCTTC,CASRLGAGSYNEQFF
many,TRBJ1-1,NA,TRBV7-2,TGTGCCAGCAGCTTAGAGGTGAACACTGAAGCTTTCTTT,CASSLEVNTEAFF
few,TRBJ1-5,TRBD1,TRBV20-1,TGCAGTGCTAGGGCCCTTACCGGGACAGGGGGCAATCAGCCCCAGCATTTT,CSARALTGTGGNQPQHF
few,TRBJ2-5,TRBD2,TRBV20-1,TGCAGTGCTAGAGCTAGCGGAATCCAAGAGACCCAGTACTTC,CSARASGIQETQYF
many,TRBJ2-3,TRBD2,TRBV11-2,TGTGCCAGCAGCTCGGGCGGGGGGACCACAGATACGCAGTATTTT,CASSSGGGTTDTQYF
few,TRBJ1-5,NA,TRBV19,TGTGCCAGTTGGGATGGCGACAATCAGCCCCAGCATTTT,CASWDGDNQPQHF
many,TRBJ2-3,NA,TRBV11-2,TGTGCCAGCAGCACATATACAGGACCCACAGATACGCAGTATTTT,CASSTYTGPTDTQYF
NA,TRBJ2-1,TRBD2,TRBV5-1,TGCGCCAGCAGCTGGGGATCTAGCGGGGGGGCCGGTGGATACAATGAGCAGTTCTTC,CASSWGSSGGAGGYNEQFF
many,TRBJ2-1,NA,TRBV5-1,TGCGCCAGCAGCTTGGGCGTTGAGCAGTTCTTC,CASSLGVEQFF
many,TRBJ1-1,NA,TRBV18,TGTGCCAGCTCGCCAGCCCAGGGATACACTGAAGCTTTCTTT,CASSPAQGYTEAFF
few,TRBJ1-6,TRBD1,TRBV4-2,TGTGCCAGCAGCCATTGGCCCCAGGGGGATTCACCCCTCCACTTT,CASSHWPQGDSPLHF
many,TRBJ2-5,TRBD2,TRBV20-1,TGCAGTGCTGCCGGGACTACAGACCAGTACTTC,CSAAGTTDQYF
many,TRBJ1-2,TRBD1,TRBV29-1,TGCAGCGTTGATCGGGACAGCTATGGCTACACCTTC,CSVDRDSYGYTF
NA,TRBJ2-4,TRBD1,TRBV9,TGTGCCAGCAGCCCTGGGGACAGCTGGGAAAACATTCAGTACTTC,CASSPGDSWENIQYF
many,TRBJ1-2,TRBD1,TRBV12-3/TRBV12-4,TGTGCCAGCAGCCGAGGGGGCAATATGTATGGCTACACCTTC,CASSRGGNMYGYTF
many,TRBJ1-4,NA,TRBV20-1,TGCAGTGCTTCAAGTAGGACAGAAGCACTGTTTTTT,CSASSRTEALFF
many,TRBJ2-3,NA,TRBV6-5,TGTGCCAGCAGTTCCGGGGCCATTACGGGGGATACGCAGTATTTT,CASSSGAITGDTQYF
many,TRBJ2-3,TRBD1,TRBV15,TGTGCCACCAGCAGAGGGACAGGGCGGATTGCAGATACGCAGTATTTT,CATSRGTGRIADTQYF
many,TRBJ2-1,TRBD2,TRBV15,TGTGCCACCAGCAGAGTCAGCGGGGGGGCACGGGAGCAGTTCTTC,CATSRVSGGAREQFF
many,TRBJ2-7,TRBD2,TRBV14,TGTGCCAGCAGCCAAATTAGCGGGGGCCCGACGGGCGAGCAGTACTTC,CASSQISGGPTGEQYF
few,TRBJ2-5,NA,TRBV7-9,TGTGCCAGCAGTCGAGGGGCGGGGGAGACCCAGTACTTC,CASSRGAGETQYF
few,TRBJ2-3,NA,TRBV18,TGTGCCAGCTCACCACCGAGGGGAGGCCCAGATACGCAGTATTTT,CASSPPRGGPDTQYF
medium-sized,TRBJ2-1,NA,TRBV4-3,TGCGCCAGCAGCCGCAGTCCCAACTCTTACAATGAGCAGTTCTTC,CASSRSPNSYNEQFF
many,TRBJ1-2,TRBD1,TRBV4-3,TGCGCCAGCAGCCAAGGAGGCCTGGGAGGGGACAGGCGACAAAACTATGGCTACACCTTC,CASSQGGLGGDRRQNYGYTF
many,TRBJ2-5,NA,TRBV7-9,TGTGCCAGCAGCCTGGGCGGCTCCGGGACCCAGTACTTC,CASSLGGSGTQYF
NA,TRBJ2-2,TRBD2,TRBV20-1,TGCTGTGCTAGAGATGGACTAGCGGGGGACACAGGGGAGCTGTTTTTT,CCARDGLAGDTGELFF
many,TRBJ2-7,NA,TRBV20-1,TGCAGTGCTAGGGTTCCCGGTGTGGCCCGCGAGCAGTACTTC,CSARVPGVAREQYF
many,TRBJ2-5,NA,TRBV20-1,TGCAGTGCGATGTCGGGGCATACTCAAGAGACCCAGTACTTC,CSAMSGHTQETQYF
many,TRBJ2-3,NA,TRBV10-3,TGTGCCATCAGTGCTTCATGGGAAACAGATACGCAGTATTTT,CAISASWETDTQYF
medium-sized,TRBJ2-1,TRBD2,TRBV19,TGTGCCAGTAGTATACTGACTAGCGAAGTCAATGAGCAGTTCTTC,CASSILTSEVNEQFF
many,TRBJ2-1,TRBD1,TRBV4-3,TGCGCCAGCAGCCGCAAACTCAGTTCCGGGACAGCGACCAGATACAATGAGCAGTTCTTC,CASSRKLSSGTATRYNEQFF
many,TRBJ1-5,NA,TRBV21-1,TGTGCCAGCAGCAAAGAAAACGAAGGGGGCCTTGGCAATCAGCCCCAGCATTTT,CASSKENEGGLGNQPQHF
many,TRBJ1-2,NA,TRBV7-9,TGTGCCAGCAGCCCAGACAGGTTCTATGGCTACACCTTC,CASSPDRFYGYTF
many,TRBJ1-4,NA,TRBV7-2,TGTGCCAGCAGCCCCTCACAGGCTCGGGGGGAAAAACTGTTTTTT,CASSPSQARGEKLFF
many,TRBJ2-1,NA,TRBV24-1,TGTGCCACCAGTGACCAGGACAGTACAAATGAGCAGTTCTTC,CATSDQDSTNEQFF
many,TRBJ2-1,TRBD2,TRBV9,TGTGCCAGCAGCGTAGAGGCTAGCGGGGTAGGCAATGAGCAGTTCTTC,CASSVEASGVGNEQFF
many,TRBJ2-1,TRBD1,TRBV18,TGTGCCAGCTCACCTAGGACAGGGGATATCAATGAGCAGTTCTTC,CASSPRTGDINEQFF
many,TRBJ1-1,NA,TRBV24-1,TGTGCCACCAGTGATTTCACAGGCACTGAAGCTTTCTTT,CATSDFTGTEAFF
few,TRBJ2-1,TRBD2,TRBV7-9,TGTGCCAGCAGCTTAGGGGGGGGAAGGTTCAATGAGCAGTTCTTC,CASSLGGGRFNEQFF
many,TRBJ1-1,NA,TRBV30,TGTGCCTGGGGAAAAGGATGGAGTTCTGAAGCTTTCTTT,CAWGKGWSSEAFF
many,TRBJ2-5,NA,TRBV2,TGTGCCAGCAGTGAAGTCGGCTGGGCAGAGACCCAGTACTTC,CASSEVGWAETQYF
many,TRBJ1-5,TRBD1,TRBV29-1,TGCAGCGTCGCTGGGACAGCTAATCAGCCCCAGCATTTT,CSVAGTANQPQHF
many,TRBJ2-5,NA,TRBV20-1,TGCAGTCCCAAAGGGGGGGGAGAGACCCAGTACTTC,CSPKGGGETQYF
many,TRBJ2-1,NA,TRBV4-3,TGCGCCAGCAGCCAAACACTCGACAGGTCCGGACTCCCCTATGAGCAGTTCTTC,CASSQTLDRSGLPYEQFF
many,TRBJ2-2,TRBD2,TRBV5-1,TGCGCCAGCAGTCTTCAGGCGGGGGGTCCCGGGGAGCTGTTTTTT,CASSLQAGGPGELFF
few,TRBJ2-3,TRBD2,TRBV5-4,TGTGCCAGCAGCTTGGGACTAGCGGATTGGGATACGCAGTATTTT,CASSLGLADWDTQYF
many,TRBJ2-1,TRBD1,TRBV24-1,TGTGCCACCAGTGACCCGGGGACAGGGATGAATGAGCAGTTCTTC,CATSDPGTGMNEQFF
many,TRBJ2-4,NA,TRBV20-1,TGCAGTGCTCGAGTACAGGGTGGCCTATACATTCAGTACTTC,CSARVQGGLYIQYF
many,TRBJ1-2,NA,TRBV11-2,TGTGCCAGCAGCTTAGGTCTGGCTAACTATGGCTACACCTTC,CASSLGLANYGYTF
many,TRBJ2-5,NA,TRBV4-3,TGCGCCAGCAGCCAAGGGAGGGGTAGGACGCAATACCAAGAGACCCAGTACTTC,CASSQGRGRTQYQETQYF
many,TRBJ2-2,NA,TRBV5-1,TGCGCCAGCAGCTTGATAGGGAACACCGGGGAGCTGTTTTTT,CASSLIGNTGELFF
many,TRBJ1-1,NA,TRBV7-2,TGTGCCAGCAGCTCACACAGCGTGAACACTGAAGCTTTCTTT,CASSSHSVNTEAFF